The sequence of this TCR beta chain was determined in a study of T cells expressing NK-cell markers. CDR3 length: 18 amino acids. No DNA is given; TCRdb re-called the 5' RACE reads and lists each CDR3 protein once. The sample totals more than 90,000 distinct CDR3 sequences; its top ten clones hold less than 20%. Input material: blood T cells: a sorted CD56 or NKG2C T cell subset, CD4+ or CD8+ T cells, or bulk PBMC T cells (not recorded which). The receptor's source is a woman aged 18-70 years in good health. This chain connects TRBV23-1 to TRBJ2-4; TCRdb calls TRBD1, which cannot be checked without DNA. TRBV23-1 is given ORF status, its function remaining uncertain. CDR3 sequence reads: CASSQWVEPGQAKNIQYF.